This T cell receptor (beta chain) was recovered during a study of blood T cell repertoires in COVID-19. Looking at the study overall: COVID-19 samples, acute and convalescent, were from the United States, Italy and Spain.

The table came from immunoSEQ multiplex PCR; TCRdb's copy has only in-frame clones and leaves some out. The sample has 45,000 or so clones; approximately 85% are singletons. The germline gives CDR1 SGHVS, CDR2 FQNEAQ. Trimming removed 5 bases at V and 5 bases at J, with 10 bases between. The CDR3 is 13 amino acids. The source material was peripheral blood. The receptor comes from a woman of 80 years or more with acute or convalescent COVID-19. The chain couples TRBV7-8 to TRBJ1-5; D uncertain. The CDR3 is CASSKDGDQPQHF. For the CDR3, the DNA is TGTGCCAGCAGCAAGGACGGGGATCAGCCCCAGCATTTT.